This section outlines one T cell receptor beta chain sequence together with its context. Its antigen is unidentified. The sample is drawn from a study of T cell responses to AZD1222 COVID-19 vaccine. Overall study findings and caveats: Most donors were white British and more were female, and clonal diversity was possibly underestimated. Reports indicate that nearly half of spike-specific TCRs are directed at unmutated variant regions. Spike-specific TCR repertoires showed rising breadth and depth after two AZD1222 doses.

Assay used: immunoSEQ multiplex PCR; TCRdb lists only in-frame clones, some missing. The data contain about 130,000 clones, about 85% of them singletons. Second doses at about 4 or about 12 weeks were pooled. The sequence derives from an adult who received the AZD1222 COVID-19 vaccine. Sequenced material: peripheral blood, taken 28 days after the second AZD1222 dose.

The CDR3 coding sequence is TGTGCCAGCAGTTACCCGGGACAGAACTATGGCTACACCTTC. This gives the protein CASSYPGQNYGYTF. V is TRBV6-2 or TRBV6-3 and J is TRBJ1-2, with 7 bases lining up with TRBD1. CDR1 and CDR2 from the germline V gene are MNHEY and SVGEGT. The junction had 2 bases not matched to a gene; V was cut back by 2 bases and J by 2 bases. The CDR3 loop spans 14 amino acids.